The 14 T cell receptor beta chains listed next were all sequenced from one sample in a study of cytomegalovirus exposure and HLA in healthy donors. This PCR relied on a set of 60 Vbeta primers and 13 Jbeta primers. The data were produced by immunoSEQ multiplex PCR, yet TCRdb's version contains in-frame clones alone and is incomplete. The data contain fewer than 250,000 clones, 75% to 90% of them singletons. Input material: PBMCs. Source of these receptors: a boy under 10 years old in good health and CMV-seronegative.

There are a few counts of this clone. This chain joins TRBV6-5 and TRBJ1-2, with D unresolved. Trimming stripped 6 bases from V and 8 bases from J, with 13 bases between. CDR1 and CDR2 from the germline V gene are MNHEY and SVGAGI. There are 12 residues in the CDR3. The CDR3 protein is CASSPGPGGYTF. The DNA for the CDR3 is TGTGCCAGCAGCCCAGGCCCTGGAGGCTACACCTTC.

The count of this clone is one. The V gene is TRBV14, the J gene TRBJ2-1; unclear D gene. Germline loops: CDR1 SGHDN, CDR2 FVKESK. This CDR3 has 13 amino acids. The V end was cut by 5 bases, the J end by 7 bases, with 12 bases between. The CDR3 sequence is CASSGYKRNEQFF. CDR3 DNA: TGTGCCAGCAGCGGTTACAAGAGGAATGAGCAGTTCTTC.

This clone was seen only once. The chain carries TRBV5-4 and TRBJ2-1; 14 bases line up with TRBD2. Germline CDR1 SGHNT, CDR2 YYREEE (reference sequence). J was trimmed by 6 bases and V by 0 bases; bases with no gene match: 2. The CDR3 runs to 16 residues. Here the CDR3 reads CASSLVGTSGGNEQFF. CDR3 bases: TGTGCCAGCAGCTTGGTGGGGACTAGCGGGGGCAATGAGCAGTTCTTC.

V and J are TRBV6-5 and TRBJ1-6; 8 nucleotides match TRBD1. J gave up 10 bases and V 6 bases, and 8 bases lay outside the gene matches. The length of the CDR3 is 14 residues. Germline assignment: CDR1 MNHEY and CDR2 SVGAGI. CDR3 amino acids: CASSPTGDSSPLHF. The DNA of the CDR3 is TGTGCCAGCAGCCCGACAGGGGACAGCTCACCCCTCCACTTT.

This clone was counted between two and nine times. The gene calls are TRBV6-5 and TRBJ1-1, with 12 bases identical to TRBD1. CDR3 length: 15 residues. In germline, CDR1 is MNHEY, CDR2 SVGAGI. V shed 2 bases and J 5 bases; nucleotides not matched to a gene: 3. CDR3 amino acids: CASSYGTGGNTEAFF. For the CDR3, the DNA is TGTGCCAGCAGTTACGGGACAGGGGGCAATACTGAAGCTTTCTTT.

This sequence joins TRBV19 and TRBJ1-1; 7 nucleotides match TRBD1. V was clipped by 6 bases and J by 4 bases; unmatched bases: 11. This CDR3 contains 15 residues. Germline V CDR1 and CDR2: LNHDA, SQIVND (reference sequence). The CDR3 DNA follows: TGTGCCAGTAGCCAATTACAGGGGATCAGCACTGAAGCTTTCTTT. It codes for CASSQLQGISTEAFF.

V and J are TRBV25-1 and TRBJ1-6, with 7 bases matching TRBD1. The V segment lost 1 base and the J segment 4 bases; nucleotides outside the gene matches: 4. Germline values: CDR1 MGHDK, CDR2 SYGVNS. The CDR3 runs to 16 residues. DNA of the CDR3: TGTGCCAGCAGTGAATCAAACAGGGGTTATAATTCACCCCTCCACTTT. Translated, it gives CASSESNRGYNSPLHF.

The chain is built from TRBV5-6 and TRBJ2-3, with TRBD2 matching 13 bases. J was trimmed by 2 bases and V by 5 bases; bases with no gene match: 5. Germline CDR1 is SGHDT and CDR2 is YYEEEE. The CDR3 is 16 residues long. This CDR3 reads CASRGTSGVNTDTQYF. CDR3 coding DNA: TGTGCCAGCAGAGGGACTAGCGGGGTTAACACAGATACGCAGTATTTT.

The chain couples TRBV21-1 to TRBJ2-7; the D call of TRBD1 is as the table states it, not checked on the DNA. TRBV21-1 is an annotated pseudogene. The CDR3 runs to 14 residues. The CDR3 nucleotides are TGTGCCAGCAGCCTCCGGACAGGGGGCGGCGAGCAGTACTTC. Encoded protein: CASSLRTGGGEQYF.

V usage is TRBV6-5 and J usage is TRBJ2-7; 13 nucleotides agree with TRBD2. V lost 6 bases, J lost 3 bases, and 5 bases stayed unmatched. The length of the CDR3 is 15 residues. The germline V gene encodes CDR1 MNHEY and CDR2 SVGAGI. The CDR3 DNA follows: TGTGCCAGCAGGCCCGGACTAGCGGGGGACTACGAGCAGTACTTC. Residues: CASRPGLAGDYEQYF.

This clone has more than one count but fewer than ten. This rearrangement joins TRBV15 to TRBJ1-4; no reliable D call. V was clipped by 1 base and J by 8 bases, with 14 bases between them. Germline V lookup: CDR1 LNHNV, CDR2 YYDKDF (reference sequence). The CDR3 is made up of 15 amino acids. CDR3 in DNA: TGTGCCACCAGCAGAGTTGCCGGTGTTCGAGAAAAACTGTTTTTT. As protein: CATSRVAGVREKLFF.

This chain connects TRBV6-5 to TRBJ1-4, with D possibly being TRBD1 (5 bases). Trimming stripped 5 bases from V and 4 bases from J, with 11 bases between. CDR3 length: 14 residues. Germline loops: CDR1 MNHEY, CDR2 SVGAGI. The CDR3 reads CASSPTANNEKLFF. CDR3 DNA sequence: TGTGCCAGCAGTCCGACAGCGAATAATGAAAAACTGTTTTTT.

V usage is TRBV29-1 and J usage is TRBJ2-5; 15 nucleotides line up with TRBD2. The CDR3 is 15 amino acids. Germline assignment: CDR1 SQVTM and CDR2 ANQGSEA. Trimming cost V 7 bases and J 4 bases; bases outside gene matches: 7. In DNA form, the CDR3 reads TGCAGCGCCCGGACTAGCGGGGGGGAGCGAGAGACCCAGTACTTC. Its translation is CSARTSGGERETQYF.

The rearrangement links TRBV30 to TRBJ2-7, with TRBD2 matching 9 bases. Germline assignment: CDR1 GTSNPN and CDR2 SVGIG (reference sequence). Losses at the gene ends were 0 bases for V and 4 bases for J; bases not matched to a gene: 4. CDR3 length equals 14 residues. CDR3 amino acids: CAWSVRRGGYEQYF. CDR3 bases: TGTGCCTGGAGTGTACGGCGGGGGGGGTACGAGCAGTACTTC.